The T cell receptor beta chain under discussion was sequenced for a study of blood T cells in healthy people across ages. This CDR3 spans 13 amino acids. V lost 3 bases and J lost 8, with 13 bases in between. General study points: No conclusive comparison of naive versus antigen-experienced cells was possible with unsorted PBMCs.

For the second PCR, which ran for roughly 7 to 11 cycles, a sample-barcoded 5' primer and a J-beta primer mix were used. TCRdb fed the 5' RACE reads into MiXCR, producing one record per CDR3 protein. Of 1,800,000 or so distinct CDR3 sequences listed, about 39% are singletons. Note on this clonotype: Its matching antigen is unknown.

Sequenced sample: blood. This receptor was identified in a human donor in good health. The chain joins TRBV12-3 or TRBV12-4 to TRBJ1-2, with D unclear. CDR3 sequence reads: CASSFDRAGGYTF. The CDR3 DNA follows: TGTGCCAGCAGTTTTGACCGGGCGGGCGGCTACACCTTC.